These 26 T cell receptor beta chains originate from one sample sequenced in a study of shared clonotypes between healthy human individuals. Using immunoSEQ multiplex PCR, the repertoire was profiled, and TCRdb retains in-frame clones only, with some absent. Seen here are about 2,500,000 clones, roughly 92% observed once, and the top ten hold about 0.13%. The sample was naive CD4+ T cells sorted from blood. The subset here: CD45RA+ positively selected. These receptor sequences come from a man younger than 35 in good health.

The chain carries TRBV5-1 and TRBJ1-5; D is uncertain. The V gene's germline CDR1 is SGHRS and CDR2 YFSETQ. V was clipped by 0 bases and J by 4 bases, with 11 bases between them. The CDR3 consists of 15 residues. In DNA, the CDR3 is TGCGCCAGCAGCTTGGGTGAGGGCCTTAATCAGCCCCAGCATTTT. This encodes CASSLGEGLNQPQHF.

On this clone itself: The sample holds other DNA sequences that translate to the same CDR3. This chain joins TRBV19 and TRBJ1-2; perhaps TRBD1 as D (6 bases). From germline, CDR1 is LNHDA and CDR2 SQIVND (reference sequence). Trimming took off 1 base at V and 6 bases at J, with 9 bases between the two ends. This CDR3 spans 13 amino acids. CDR3 DNA: TGTGCCAGTAGTATAGGAGGGGGGAATGGCTACACCTTC. This codes for CASSIGGGNGYTF.

Turning to this clone: Relative to the germline gene, one junction end is altered; a read error may explain this. Other DNA sequences in the sample encode the same CDR3. The chain links TRBV5-1 to TRBJ2-7; TRBD2 is a possible D gene (5 bases). CDR3 length: 15 amino acids. Germline-derived CDR1 and CDR2 are SGHRS and YFSETQ. The DNA of the CDR3 is TGCGCCAGCAGTTTGGGTGCCTTTCTTTCGGGGGAGCAGTACTTC. It yields the protein CASSLGAFLSGEQYF.

The chain combines TRBV2 with TRBJ1-1; D gene uncertain. Germline V gene lookup returns CDR1 SNHLY and CDR2 FYNNEI. The CDR3 spans 12 residues. The V end was cut by 6 bases, the J end by 3 bases, with 8 bases between. DNA for the CDR3: TGTGCCAGCAGGGGCGGGGACACTGAAGCTTTCTTT. This encodes CASRGGDTEAFF.

The rearrangement joins TRBV7-2 to TRBJ2-3; 7 bases are a match to TRBD1. Germline V CDR1 and CDR2: SGHTA, FQGNSA. The CDR3 runs 16 residues. After removal of 0 bases from V and 3 bases from J, the junction contained 6 bases not matched to a gene. The CDR3 loop is CASSLAGGAWTDTQYF. The CDR3, as DNA: TGTGCCAGCAGCTTAGCAGGGGGCGCGTGGACAGATACGCAGTATTTT. Combining the CDR3 with reference TRBV7-2 and TRBJ2-3 gives the whole variable domain GAGVSQSPSNKVTEKGKDVELRCDPISGHTALYWYRQSLGQGLEFLIYFQGNSAPDKSGLPSDRFSAERTGGSVSTLTIQRTQQEDSAVYLCASSLAGGAWTDTQYFGPGTRLTVL.

V is TRBV21-1 and J is TRBJ2-7; the table calls TRBD2, which could not be checked here. TRBV21-1 has pseudogene status. This CDR3 is 12 amino acids long. CDR3 in DNA: TGTGCCAGCAACCGGGACTACTACGAGCAGTACTTC. Translated, it gives CASNRDYYEQYF.

The chain employs TRBV9 and TRBJ2-3; 11 bases line up with TRBD2. CDR3 size: 15 residues. Trimming cost V 1 base and J 5 bases; bases outside gene matches: 3. CDR1 and CDR2 (germline): SGDLS, YYNGEE. The CDR3 DNA reads TGTGCCAGCAGCGTAACTAGCGGGAGCGTAGATACGCAGTATTTT. Amino acid sequence: CASSVTSGSVDTQYF. The full variable domain, rest sourced from reference TRBV9 and TRBJ2-3, is DSGVTQTPKHLITATGQRVTLRCSPRSGDLSVYWYQQSLDQGLQFLIQYYNGEERAKGNILERFSAQQFPDLHSELNLSSLELGDSALYFCASSVTSGSVDTQYFGPGTRLTVL.

The DNA for the CDR3 is TGTGCCAGCAGCTTGGGGCTGACAGGGAGATTGGGGGAGCTGTTTTTT. Protein sequence: CASSLGLTGRLGELFF. The genes are TRBV5-4 and TRBJ2-2; 7 positions match TRBD1. The CDR3 sequence is 16 residues long. V lost 0 bases and J lost 8; bases outside the gene matches: 10. CDR1 and CDR2 (germline): SGHNT, YYREEE (reference sequence).

This chain links TRBV6-1 with TRBJ2-7; D unclear. The CDR3 loop spans 14 amino acids. The V gene's germline CDR1 is MNHNS and CDR2 SASEGT. V lost 1 base and J lost 1, with 8 bases in between. Here the CDR3 DNA reads TGTGCCAGCAGTGAAGTGAAAGGATCCTACGAGCAGTACTTC. Amino acids: CASSEVKGSYEQYF.

The rearrangement links TRBV11-2 to TRBJ1-6, with 7 bases fitting TRBD1. Per germline, CDR1 SGHAT and CDR2 FQNNGV. This CDR3 comprises 16 residues. Unmatched junction bases numbered 7, after V lost 1 base and J lost 7 bases. In DNA form, the CDR3 reads TGTGCCAGCAGCTTAGGGCAGGGGGGCCAAAATTCACCCCTCCACTTT. Its translation is CASSLGQGGQNSPLHF.

This rearrangement joins TRBV6-1 to TRBJ2-2; a weak D match, TRBD1 (5 bases). With 4 bases removed from V and 1 base from J, the gap between germline ends came to 10 bases. The CDR3 totals 15 residues. CDR1 and CDR2 (germline): MNHNS, SASEGT. CDR3 amino acids: CASSVSQGNTGELFF. CDR3 DNA sequence: TGTGCCAGCAGTGTAAGTCAGGGGAACACCGGGGAGCTGTTTTTT.

This chain links TRBV6-5 with TRBJ1-5; D is uncertain. The CDR3 is 15 amino acids. Germline V gene sequence: CDR1 MNHEY, CDR2 SVGAGI. Trimming pared 6 bases from V and 4 bases from J, leaving 16 bases between. The CDR3 region has the DNA TGTGCCAGCAGCCGCGCCCTGGCGGCTAATCAGCCCCAGCATTTT. As protein: CASSRALAANQPQHF.

The chain uses TRBV4-1 and TRBJ2-2, with 7 bases aligning to TRBD2. CDR3 length equals 16 residues. Unmatched junction bases numbered 12, after V lost 8 bases and J lost 3 bases. Germline-derived CDR1 and CDR2 are MGHRA and YSYEKL. The CDR3 reads CASEPGKGGHTGELFF. As DNA, the CDR3 is TGCGCCAGCGAGCCAGGGAAGGGAGGGCACACCGGGGAGCTGTTTTTT.

The chain links TRBV5-4 to TRBJ2-7; D gene ambiguous. Germline-derived CDR1 and CDR2 are SGHNT and YYREEE (reference sequence). Trimming took off 4 bases at V and 0 bases at J, with 14 bases between the two ends. This CDR3 has 15 residues. Here the CDR3 DNA reads TGTGCCAGCAGCAACATAGGCCGTAGCTCCTACGAGCAGTACTTC. It encodes CASSNIGRSSYEQYF.

Points on this clone: The sample holds other DNA sequences that translate to the same CDR3. The chain employs TRBV11-1 and TRBJ2-5, with D uncertain. Germline assignment: CDR1 SGHAT and CDR2 FQDESV (reference sequence). The V end was cut by 1 base, the J end by 5 bases, with 8 bases between. The CDR3 runs to 13 residues. This CDR3 is CASSLGGRETQYF. CDR3 sequence (DNA): TGTGCCAGCAGCTTAGGTGGACGGGAGACCCAGTACTTC.

Here the CDR3 DNA reads TGTGCCAGCAGGGGCAGTACCTACGAGCAGTACTTC. Translated, it gives CASRGSTYEQYF. The gene calls are TRBV28 and TRBJ2-7, with D unclear. Germline CDR1 and CDR2: MDHEN and SYDVKM. V lost 6 bases and J 2 bases, leaving 8 bases between the germline ends. The CDR3 contains 12 residues.

Note on this clone: This same CDR3 is encoded by further DNA sequences in the sample. This sequence joins TRBV29-1 and TRBJ2-7; TRBD1 agrees at 8 bases. The CDR3 runs to 14 residues. The germline CDR1 and CDR2 sequences are SQVTM and ANQGSEA. The V gene end was trimmed by 4 bases and the J gene end by 2 bases; junction bases not matched to a gene: 7. As DNA, the CDR3 is TGCAGCGTTGTCGGACAGGGAAAAACCTACGAGCAGTACTTC. Protein product: CSVVGQGKTYEQYF.

The CDR3: CASSGQGALGANVLTF. The CDR3 DNA sequence: TGTGCCAGCAGTGGGCAGGGGGCGCTCGGGGCCAACGTCCTGACTTTC. The gene calls are TRBV25-1 and TRBJ2-6; 8 bases are shared with TRBD1. With 4 bases clipped from V and 4 bases from J, the junction kept 6 bases outside the gene matches. From germline, CDR1 is MGHDK and CDR2 SYGVNS. CDR3 size: 16 residues.

A few counts support this clone. Additional DNA sequences in this sample encode the identical CDR3. The J gene is TRBJ1-1, the V gene TRBV29-1; D is unclear. CDR3 size: 10 residues. The V gene's germline CDR1 is SQVTM and CDR2 ANQGSEA. Trimming removed 7 bases at V and 3 bases at J, with 6 bases between. CDR3 sequence reads: CSGGDTEAFF. Here the CDR3 DNA reads TGCAGCGGTGGGGACACTGAAGCTTTCTTT. The entire variable domain, with the rest obtained from reference TRBV29-1 and TRBJ1-1, is as follows: SAVISQKPSRDICQRGTSLTIQCQVDSQVTMMFWYRQQPGQSLTLIATANQGSEATYESGFVIDKFPISRPNLTFSTLTVSNMSPEDSSIYLCSGGDTEAFFGQGTRLTVV.

About this clone: The junction does not match germline at one end; this may be a read error. V usage is TRBV10-1 and J usage is TRBJ2-5; D tentatively reads TRBD1 or TRBD2 (6 bases each). This CDR3 spans 17 amino acids. CDR1 and CDR2 from the germline V gene are WNHNN and SYGVQD (reference sequence). The CDR3, as DNA: TGCGCCAGCCGTGAGGGGGGTGGGGTACCTCACCAAGAGACCCAGTACTTC. This encodes CASREGGGVPHQETQYF.

V is TRBV29-1 and J is TRBJ2-1, with D tentatively TRBD1 (7 bases). This CDR3 comprises 13 residues. The V gene's germline CDR1 is SQVTM and CDR2 ANQGSEA. The ends were cut back, 4 bases at V and 9 bases at J, with 16 bases in the middle. The CDR3 loop reads CSVGSGGGSEQFF. CDR3 in DNA: TGCAGCGTTGGAAGCGGAGGGGGCAGTGAGCAGTTCTTC.

The rearrangement uses TRBV4-1 and TRBJ2-5, with TRBD1 as a possible D gene (6 bases). This CDR3 is built from 15 residues. V dropped 4 bases and J dropped 4 bases, with 16 bases sitting between them. Germline CDR1 is MGHRA and CDR2 is YSYEKL. The CDR3 DNA reads as TGCGCCAGCAGCCGGGAAATTGGGGGCATAGAGACCCAGTACTTC. Translation: CASSREIGGIETQYF.

J is TRBJ1-5 and V is TRBV28, with D tentatively TRBD1 (5 bases). Per germline, CDR1 MDHEN and CDR2 SYDVKM. CDR3 length equals 14 residues. With 5 bases removed from V and 5 bases from J, the gap between germline ends came to 13 bases. As DNA, the CDR3 is TGTGCCAGCAGTAAACAGGAAAACCATCAGCCCCAGCATTTT. As protein: CASSKQENHQPQHF.

This clone was seen only a few times. Other DNA sequences in this specimen translate into the identical CDR3. The chain is built from TRBV30 and TRBJ2-3; the D is unclear. Per the germline V gene, CDR1 is GTSNPN and CDR2 is SVGIG (reference sequence). This CDR3 is 12 amino acids long. The ends were cut back, 2 bases at V and 0 bases at J, with 3 bases in the middle. This chain's CDR3 is CAWSPSTDTQYF. CDR3 bases: TGTGCCTGGAGTCCTAGCACAGATACGCAGTATTTT.

V is TRBV18 and J is TRBJ2-7; D tentatively reads TRBD1 or TRBD2 (5 bases each). V was shortened by 3 bases and J by 2 bases, with 17 bases between the two germline ends. The CDR3 has 16 amino acids. Germline CDR1 and CDR2: KGHSH and LQKENI. CDR3 coding DNA: TGTGCCAGCTCACCTCCCCGGGACGGTGATACCTACGAGCAGTACTTC. The encoded protein is CASSPPRDGDTYEQYF.

The chain carries TRBV6-1 and TRBJ2-7; weak D call: TRBD1 (6 bases). The CDR3 runs to 14 residues. CDR1 and CDR2 (germline): MNHNS, SASEGT. Trimming cost V 6 bases and J 4 bases, with 16 bases left between them. The DNA of the CDR3 is TGTGCCAGCAGAGATGTACAGGGAATGTACGAGCAGTACTTC. Its translation is CASRDVQGMYEQYF.